Each of the 11 T cell receptor beta chains below was sequenced from the same sample in a study of cytomegalovirus exposure and HLA in healthy donors (dated by TCRdb to about 2017). The method was the immunoSEQ multiplex PCR assay. For the multiplex PCR, a mixture combining 60 forward primers for TCR Vbeta segments and 13 reverse primers for TCR Jbeta segments was used. TCRdb carries this immuneACCESS record with in-frame sequences only. Its versions omit some clonotypes, under half of them owing to an unresolved V gene in the studies checked, with the rest unexplained. The sample table lists 150,000 to 200,000 clones, over 60% of them with a count of one. 3.1% of the sample belongs to the ten largest clones. The material sequenced was PBMCs. These receptors were taken from a woman between 40 and 55 years old in good health and CMV-seronegative.

The rearrangement links TRBV18 to TRBJ1-6; D perhaps matches TRBD1 (6 bases). Germline CDR1 KGHSH, CDR2 LQKENI. The CDR3 is made up of 14 amino acids. Trimming left V 2 bases short and J 7 bases short, with 9 bases between. This CDR3 is CASSPRDKNSPLHF. CDR3 nucleotide sequence: TGTGCCAGCTCACCAAGGGACAAAAATTCACCCCTCCACTTT.

The V call is TRBV15, the J call TRBJ2-6; TRBD2 aligns across 11 bases. This CDR3 contains 17 residues. V lost 6 bases to trimming and J lost 1 base; unmatched junction nucleotides: 5. Germline CDR1 reads LNHNV; CDR2 reads YYDKDF (reference sequence). The CDR3 protein is CATRAGTSGSGANVLTF. The CDR3 nucleotides read TGTGCCACCAGGGCCGGGACTAGCGGTTCTGGGGCCAACGTCCTGACTTTC. The full variable domain, in which reference TRBV15 and TRBJ2-6 provide the parts outside the CDR3, is DAMVIQNPRYQVTQFGKPVTLSCSQTLNHNVMYWYQQKSSQAPKLLFHYYDKDFNNEADTPDNFQSRRPNTSFCFLDIRSPGLGDTAMYLCATRAGTSGSGANVLTFGAGSRLTVL.

The V and J genes are TRBV27 and TRBJ2-5; 8 bases map to TRBD1. V lost 3 bases, J lost 5 bases, and 8 bases stayed unmatched. CDR3 length: 15 amino acids. Germline CDR1 is MNHEY and CDR2 is SMNVEV (reference sequence). CDR3 sequence reads: CASSFSGGSGETQYF. DNA for the CDR3: TGTGCCAGCAGTTTCTCAGGGGGCAGCGGGGAGACCCAGTACTTC.

In this sample, this clone turned up a few times. The chain links TRBV5-1 to TRBJ1-1; possibly TRBD1 for D (6 bases). The V end was cut by 4 bases, the J end by 1 base, with 14 bases between. The CDR3 length is 15 residues. The germline CDR1 and CDR2 sequences are SGHRS and YFSETQ. This CDR3 is CASSREQGRNTEAFF. The CDR3, as DNA: TGCGCCAGCAGCAGGGAACAGGGACGGAACACTGAAGCTTTCTTT.

The chain couples TRBV5-1 to TRBJ2-7; D unclear. CDR1 is SGHRS, CDR2 YFSETQ, per germline. The CDR3 sequence is 14 residues long. Trimming cost V 1 base and J 0 bases, with 8 bases left between them. CDR3 DNA: TGCGCCAGCAGCTTGATGGCAGGCTCCTACGAGCAGTACTTC. This encodes CASSLMAGSYEQYF.

CDR3 residues: CAGVDRDYQPQHF. For the CDR3, the DNA is TGTGCCGGGGTTGACAGGGATTATCAGCCCCAGCATTTT. The gene calls are TRBV25-1 and TRBJ1-5, with 7 nucleotides matching TRBD1. Germline-derived CDR1 and CDR2 are MGHDK and SYGVNS. CDR3 size: 13 residues. J gave up 5 bases and V 11 bases, and 9 bases lay outside the gene matches. The whole variable domain, remainder taken from reference TRBV25-1 and TRBJ1-5, is EADIYQTPRYLVIGTGKKITLECSQTMGHDKMYWYQQDPGMELHLIHYSYGVNSTEKGDLSSESTVSRIRTEHFPLTLESARPSHTSQYLCAGVDRDYQPQHFGDGTRLSIL.

The gene calls are TRBV5-1 and TRBJ2-5, with 9 bases lining up with TRBD2. Germline V gene data show CDR1 as SGHRS and CDR2 as YFSETQ. V dropped 0 bases and J dropped 6; count of bases not matched to a gene: 6. The CDR3 loop spans 15 amino acids. The CDR3 region is CASSLDWRGGKTQYF. CDR3 nucleotides: TGCGCCAGCAGCTTGGATTGGCGGGGGGGAAAGACCCAGTACTTC.

The V gene is TRBV29-1, the J gene TRBJ1-4; 9 bases are shared with TRBD1. The trim removed 7 bases at V and 1 base at J, leaving 7 bases unmatched. Germline CDR1 is SQVTM and CDR2 is ANQGSEA. The CDR3 is 15 residues long. CDR3 in amino acids: CSAGRTGETNEKLFF. CDR3 DNA sequence: TGCAGCGCTGGGCGGACAGGGGAAACTAATGAAAAACTGTTTTTT.

The J gene is TRBJ2-5, the V gene TRBV2, with a possible D match to TRBD2 (5 bases). The V gene lost 4 bases and the J gene lost 2 bases, with 11 bases spanning the gap. Germline V gives CDR1 SNHLY, CDR2 FYNNEI. The CDR3 totals 14 residues. The chain's CDR3 is CASSGRTRQETQYF. In DNA form, the CDR3 reads TGTGCCAGCAGTGGGAGGACTCGTCAAGAGACCCAGTACTTC.

This chain connects TRBV4-1 to TRBJ2-7; D might be TRBD2 (6 bases). From germline, CDR1 is MGHRA and CDR2 YSYEKL. The V end lost 5 bases, the J end lost 0 bases, and 8 bases lay between the germline ends. The CDR3 totals 13 residues. The CDR3 DNA reads TGCGCCAGCAGCATAGCGGCCTCCTACGAGCAGTACTTC. Its translation: CASSIAASYEQYF.

V usage is TRBV6-1 and J usage is TRBJ1-2; TRBD1 is a possible D gene (6 bases). Trimming shortened V by 4 bases and J by 4 bases, and 10 bases separated the two germline ends. Germline-derived CDR1 and CDR2 are MNHNS and SASEGT. This CDR3 has 13 residues. The CDR3 reads CASSAQGGYGYTF. The CDR3 region has the DNA TGTGCCAGCAGTGCACAGGGTGGCTATGGCTACACCTTC.